This T cell receptor (beta chain) was captured by sequencing in a study of cytomegalovirus exposure and HLA in healthy donors. The primer mix had 60 Vbeta and 13 Jbeta primers. Produced via immunoSEQ multiplex PCR; TCRdb's table is partial and in-frame only. The data contain more than 110,000 clones, roughly 80% of them singletons. CDR3 size: 15 residues. V was shortened by 0 bases and J by 2 bases, with 10 bases between the two germline ends. Germline loops: CDR1 LGHNA, CDR2 YSLEER. J is TRBJ1-2 and V is TRBV4-3; tentatively, D is TRBD1 (5 bases). The receptor was isolated from a male donor in good health and CMV-seronegative. Source material: PBMCs. CDR3 sequence (DNA): TGCGCCAGCAGCCAAGAATTCGGGGGGAACTATGGCTACACCTTC. It codes for CASSQEFGGNYGYTF.